This passage covers 9 T cell receptor beta chains from one sample sequenced in a study of T cells in Graves' hyperthyroidism and ophthalmopathy. The investigators amplified TCR beta CDR3 regions from RNA transcripts. An initial round of RT-PCR targeting the TCR CDR3 relied on the HTBI primer set. One entry per CDR3 protein results from TCRdb running MiXCR on the multiplex PCR reads. The sample shows hundreds of thousands of distinct CDR3 sequences, about 15% of them seen only once. Input material: blood. Source of these receptors: a woman between 35 and 50 years old with Graves' ophthalmopathy.

The chain is built from TRBV15 and TRBJ2-7; unclear D gene. Deletions cut 0 bases from V and 2 bases from J, with 11 bases between. CDR3 length: 15 residues. Germline V gene sequence: CDR1 LNHNV, CDR2 YYDKDF (reference sequence). The CDR3 is CATSRESGGTYEQYF. CDR3 sequence (DNA): TGTGCCACCAGCAGAGAATCAGGCGGAACCTACGAGCAGTACTTC. Together with reference TRBV15 and TRBJ2-7, the CDR3 gives the full variable domain: DAMVIQNPRYQVTQFGKPVTLSCSQTLNHNVMYWYQQKSSQAPKLLFHYYDKDFNNEADTPDNFQSRRPNTSFCFLDIRSPGLGDTAMYLCATSRESGGTYEQYFGPGTRLTVT.

Of note for this clonotype: The CDR3 ends on some other residue instead of the conserved phenylalanine or tryptophan, so this is likely a read error. The chain combines TRBV5-1 with TRBJ2-6; no firm D call. Germline V lookup: CDR1 SGHRS, CDR2 YFSETQ. The CDR3 totals 13 residues. The ends were cut back, 6 bases at V and 4 bases at J, with 8 bases in the middle. The CDR3 region is CASNAPGANVLTS. In DNA form, the CDR3 reads TGCGCCAGCAACGCTCCGGGGGCCAACGTCCTGACTTCC.

This clonotype has at least ten counts. The J gene is TRBJ2-7, the V gene TRBV29-1; D is ambiguous. Germline V gene sequence: CDR1 SQVTM, CDR2 ANQGSEA. The CDR3 contains 14 residues. Trimming left V 4 bases short and J 2 bases short, with 15 bases between. In DNA form, the CDR3 reads TGCAGCGTTGTAACTTGGCTCTCCGCCTACGAGCAGTACTTC. It yields the protein CSVVTWLSAYEQYF.

This clonotype was counted between two and nine times. A read error may explain this, as a much larger clone is one base away. This chain connects TRBV7-8 to TRBJ1-1; D is perhaps TRBD1 (5 bases). The CDR3 has 14 amino acids. Germline V gene lookup returns CDR1 SGHVS and CDR2 FQNEAQ. CDR3 sequence reads: CASNLDRGTSEAFF. CDR3 DNA: TGTGCCAGCAACTTAGACCGGGGGACCTCCGAAGCTTTCTTT.

The chain couples TRBV7-2 to TRBJ2-5; D might be TRBD2 (7 bases). The germline V gene encodes CDR1 SGHTA and CDR2 FQGNSA. The CDR3 is 15 amino acids. Deletions cut 4 bases from V and 1 base from J, with 13 bases between. CDR3 bases: TGTGCCAGCAGCTCGGGAGGCAGGGGCCAAGAGACCCAGTACTTC. As protein: CASSSGGRGQETQYF.

This clonotype showed up many times. V is TRBV28 and J is TRBJ2-2, with 10 positions matching TRBD2. Germline V gives CDR1 MDHEN, CDR2 SYDVKM. The CDR3 has 16 amino acids. J was trimmed by 6 bases and V by 7 bases; bases with no gene match: 11. CDR3 amino acids: CASNPLGLAGAGELFF. CDR3 nucleotide sequence: TGTGCCAGCAACCCCTTGGGGCTAGCGGGGGCCGGGGAGCTGTTTTTT. Using reference TRBV28 and TRBJ2-2 for the parts outside the CDR3, the full variable domain is DVKVTQSSRYLVKRTGEKVFLECVQDMDHENMFWYRQDPGLGLRLIYFSYDVKMKEKGDIPEGYSVSREKKERFSLILESASTNQTSMYLCASNPLGLAGAGELFFGEGSRLTVL.

This clonotype was seen a handful of times. V and J are TRBV11-2 and TRBJ1-1; D not certain. V was pared by 2 bases and J by 5 bases, with 6 bases between. This CDR3 is 12 amino acids long. In germline, CDR1 is SGHAT, CDR2 FQNNGV. The CDR3 DNA is TGTGCCAGCAGCTTATTAACAACTGAAGCTTTCTTT. Encoded protein: CASSLLTTEAFF.

There are many counts of this clonotype. The CDR3 DNA follows: TGTGCCAGCAGTGTAGGGATGAATCAGCCCCAGCATTTT. It is translated as CASSVGMNQPQHF. The chain is built from TRBV28 and TRBJ1-5; D call uncertain. Per germline, CDR1 MDHEN and CDR2 SYDVKM. The CDR3 runs 13 residues. Trimming cost V 5 bases and J 4 bases, with 9 bases left between them.

There are many counts of this clonotype. This rearrangement joins TRBV12-3 or TRBV12-4 to TRBJ1-1; D ambiguous. The CDR3 is 13 amino acids. V was cut by 5 bases and J by 0 bases, with 7 bases left in between. CDR3 protein: CASSQDMNTEAFF. CDR3 bases: TGTGCCAGCAGTCAAGATATGAACACTGAAGCTTTCTTT.